This entry lists 6 T cell receptor beta chains sequenced from one sample in a study of T cells in Graves' hyperthyroidism and ophthalmopathy. Template material for amplifying TCR beta CDR3 regions consisted of RNA transcripts. HTBI primers drove first-round RT-PCR of the TCR CDR3. TCRdb reprocessed the multiplex PCR reads via MiXCR and lists one record per CDR3 protein. The sample shows some 250,000 distinct CDR3 sequences, more than 14% of them seen only once. Sequenced: blood. The receptors were sampled from a woman aged 40 to 55 with Graves' hyperthyroidism that later progressed to Graves' ophthalmopathy.

V and J are TRBV4-1 and TRBJ2-7; 7 bases match TRBD1. The CDR3 has 17 residues. CDR1 MGHRA and CDR2 YSYEKL come from the germline V gene. Trimming took 3 bases from V and 0 from J; bases not matched to a gene: 11. Here the CDR3 DNA reads TGCGCCAGCAGCCAGCCGAGGGGGCTCCTCCGCTCCTACGAGCAGTACTTC. It yields the protein CASSQPRGLLRSYEQYF.

This clonotype was observed at least ten times. The chain is built from TRBV6-1 and TRBJ1-4; 10 bases fit TRBD1. This CDR3 has 18 amino acids. The V and J ends lost 1 base and 0 bases, in that order; junction bases with no gene match: 5. CDR1 MNHNS and CDR2 SASEGT come from the germline V gene. The CDR3 is CASSEVGQGDPTNEKLFF. The CDR3 bases are TGTGCCAGCAGTGAAGTTGGACAGGGGGACCCAACTAATGAAAAACTGTTTTTT.

This clonotype was recorded many times. The chain has TRBV29-1 and TRBJ2-5; D is unclear. The CDR3 covers 9 residues. CDR1 is SQVTM, CDR2 ANQGSEA, per germline. With 3 bases removed from V and 7 bases from J, the gap between germline ends came to 3 bases. The CDR3 DNA sequence: TGCAGCGTTGATGTGACCCAGTACTTC. Its translation: CSVDVTQYF.

This clonotype turned up a few times. The chain joins TRBV7-9 to TRBJ2-6; D call uncertain. From germline, CDR1 is SEHNR and CDR2 FQNEAQ (reference sequence). V was cut by 1 base and J by 2 bases, with 6 bases left in between. The CDR3 loop spans 15 amino acids. This chain's CDR3 is CASSLVPPGANVLTF. As DNA, the CDR3 is TGTGCCAGCAGCTTAGTGCCACCTGGGGCCAACGTCCTGACTTTC. Full variable domain (missing parts from reference TRBV7-9 and TRBJ2-6): DTGVSQNPRHKITKRGQNVTFRCDPISEHNRLYWYRQTLGQGPEFLTYFQNEAQLEKSRLLSDRFSAERPKGSFSTLEIQRTEQGDSAMYLCASSLVPPGANVLTFGAGSRLTVL.

Note on this clonotype: This is likely a read error, given that the CDR3 carries no conserved phenylalanine or tryptophan at its end. CDR3 sequence (DNA): TGTGCCAGCTCACCAGCAGGACTAGCGGGAGTCTCGGCCAAAAACATTCAGTACTCC. Translated, it gives CASSPAGLAGVSAKNIQYS. This sequence joins TRBV18 and TRBJ2-4; TRBD2 matches 13 bases. The CDR3 extends over 19 amino acids. J was trimmed by 1 base and V by 2 bases; bases with no gene match: 8. Per germline, CDR1 KGHSH and CDR2 LQKENI.

This clonotype showed up many times. This chain uses TRBV2 with TRBJ2-7; D not resolved. Trimming removed 4 bases at V and 4 bases at J, with 20 bases between. Germline V lookup: CDR1 SNHLY, CDR2 FYNNEI. This CDR3 comprises 16 residues. The chain's CDR3 is CASSVDLSRTKYEQYF. The CDR3, as DNA: TGTGCCAGCAGTGTAGACCTATCCCGAACCAAGTACGAGCAGTACTTC.